This T cell receptor beta chain emerged from a study of blood T cell repertoires in COVID-19. Turning to the study itself: T cells, B-cell-depleted T cells, or PBMCs provided the cDNA or gDNA that served as material.

The table came from immunoSEQ multiplex PCR; TCRdb's copy has only in-frame clones and leaves some out. Altogether about 430,000 clones are present, approximately 90% being singletons, with the ten largest covering more than 0.7%. With V trimmed by 5 bases and J by 3 bases, 7 bases remained unmatched. The CDR3 covers 15 residues. Looked up from germline, CDR1 is MNHEY and CDR2 is SMNVEV (reference sequence). The sample consisted of peripheral blood. The receptor comes from a man between 18 and 35 years old with COVID-19, enrolled during active disease. This chain uses TRBV27 with TRBJ2-1, with 7 nucleotides matching TRBD2. The CDR3 nucleotides are TGTGCCAGCAGTCCGACTAGCCGTATCTACAATGAGCAGTTCTTC. This codes for CASSPTSRIYNEQFF.